The T cell receptor beta chain under discussion was sequenced for a study of T cell changes during pregnancy in multiple sclerosis. Trimming took 5 bases from V and 5 from J; bases not matched to a gene: 1. Germline V gives CDR1 LNHDA, CDR2 SQIVND (reference sequence). The CDR3 runs 13 residues. Generated by immunoSEQ multiplex PCR, the TCRdb table keeps only in-frame clones and is missing some. The sample contains 8,000 or so clones, 87% of which appear only once. Here the sequenced sample was CD8+ T cells from peripheral blood mononuclear cells, taken in the first trimester of pregnancy. The gene calls are TRBV19 and TRBJ2-1; 9 bases fit TRBD2. This TCR derives from a female donor in good health, enrolled as a control in a pregnancy study. The CDR3 sequence: CASSLAGDNEQFF. In nucleotides, the CDR3 is TGTGCCAGTAGTTTAGCGGGAGACAATGAGCAGTTCTTC.